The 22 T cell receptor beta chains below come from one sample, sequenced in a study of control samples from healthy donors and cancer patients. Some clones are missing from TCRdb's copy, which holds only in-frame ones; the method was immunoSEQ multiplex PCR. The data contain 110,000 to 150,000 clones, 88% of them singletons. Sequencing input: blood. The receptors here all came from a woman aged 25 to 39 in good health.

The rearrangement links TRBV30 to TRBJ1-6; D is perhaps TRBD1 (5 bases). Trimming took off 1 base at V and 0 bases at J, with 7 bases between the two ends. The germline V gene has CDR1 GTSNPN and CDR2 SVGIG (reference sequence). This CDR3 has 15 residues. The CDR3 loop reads CAWSAGSSYNSPLHF. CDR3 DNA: TGTGCCTGGAGTGCAGGGAGCTCCTATAATTCACCCCTCCACTTT.

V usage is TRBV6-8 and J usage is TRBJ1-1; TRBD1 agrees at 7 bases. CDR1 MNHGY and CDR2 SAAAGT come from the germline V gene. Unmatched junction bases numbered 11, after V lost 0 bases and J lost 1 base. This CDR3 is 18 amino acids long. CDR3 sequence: CASSYSRQDRRWNTEAFF. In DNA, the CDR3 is TGTGCCAGCAGTTACTCTCGGCAGGACAGGAGATGGAACACTGAAGCTTTCTTT.

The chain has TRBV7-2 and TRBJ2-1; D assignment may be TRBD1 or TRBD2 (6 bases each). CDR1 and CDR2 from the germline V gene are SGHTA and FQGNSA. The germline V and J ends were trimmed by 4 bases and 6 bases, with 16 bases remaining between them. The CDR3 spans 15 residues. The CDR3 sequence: CASSSEGGLSNEQFF. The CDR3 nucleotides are TGTGCCAGCAGCTCCGAGGGGGGTCTGAGCAATGAGCAGTTCTTC.

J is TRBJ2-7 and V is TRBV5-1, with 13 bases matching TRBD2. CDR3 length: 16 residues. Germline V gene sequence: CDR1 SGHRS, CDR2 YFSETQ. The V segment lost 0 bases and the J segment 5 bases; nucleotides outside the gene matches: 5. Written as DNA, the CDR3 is TGCGCCAGCAGCTTGGGACTAGCGGGAGGCCGCGACGAGCAGTACTTC. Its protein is CASSLGLAGGRDEQYF.

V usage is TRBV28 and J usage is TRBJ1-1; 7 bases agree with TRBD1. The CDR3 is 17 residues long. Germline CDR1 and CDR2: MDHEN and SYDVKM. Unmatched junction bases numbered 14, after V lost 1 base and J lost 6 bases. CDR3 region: CASSLSFGTVLSPEAFF. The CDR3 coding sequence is TGTGCCAGCAGTTTATCGTTCGGGACAGTTCTGTCCCCTGAAGCTTTCTTT.

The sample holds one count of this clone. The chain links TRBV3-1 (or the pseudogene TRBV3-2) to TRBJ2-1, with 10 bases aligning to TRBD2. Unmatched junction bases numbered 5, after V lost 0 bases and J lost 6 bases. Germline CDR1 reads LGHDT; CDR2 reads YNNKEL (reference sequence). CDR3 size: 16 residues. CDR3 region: CASSQEASGRSNEQFF. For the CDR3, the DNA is TGTGCCAGCAGCCAAGAAGCTAGCGGGAGAAGCAATGAGCAGTTCTTC.

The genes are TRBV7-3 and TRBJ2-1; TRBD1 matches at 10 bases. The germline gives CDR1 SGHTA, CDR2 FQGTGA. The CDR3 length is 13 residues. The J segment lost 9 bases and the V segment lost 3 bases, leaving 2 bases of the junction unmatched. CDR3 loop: CASSLTGGPEQFF. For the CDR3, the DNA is TGTGCCAGCAGCTTGACAGGGGGCCCTGAGCAGTTCTTC.

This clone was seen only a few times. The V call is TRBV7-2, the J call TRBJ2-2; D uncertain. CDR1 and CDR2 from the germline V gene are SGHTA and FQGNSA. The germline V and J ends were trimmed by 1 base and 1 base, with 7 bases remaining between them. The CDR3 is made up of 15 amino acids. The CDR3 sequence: CASSLVGRNTGELFF. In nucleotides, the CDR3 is TGTGCCAGCAGCTTAGTGGGAAGGAACACCGGGGAGCTGTTTTTT.

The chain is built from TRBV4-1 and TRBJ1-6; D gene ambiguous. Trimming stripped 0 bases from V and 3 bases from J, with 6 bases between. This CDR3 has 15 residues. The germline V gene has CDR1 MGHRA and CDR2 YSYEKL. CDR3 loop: CASSQDIGYNSPLHF. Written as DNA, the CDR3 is TGCGCCAGCAGCCAAGATATAGGCTATAATTCACCCCTCCACTTT.

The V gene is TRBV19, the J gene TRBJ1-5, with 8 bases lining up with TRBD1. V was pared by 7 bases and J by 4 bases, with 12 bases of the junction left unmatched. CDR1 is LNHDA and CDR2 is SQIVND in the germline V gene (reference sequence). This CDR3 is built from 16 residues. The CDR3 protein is CASTTPYQGANQPQHF. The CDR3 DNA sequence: TGTGCCAGTACCACCCCGTATCAGGGGGCGAATCAGCCCCAGCATTTT.

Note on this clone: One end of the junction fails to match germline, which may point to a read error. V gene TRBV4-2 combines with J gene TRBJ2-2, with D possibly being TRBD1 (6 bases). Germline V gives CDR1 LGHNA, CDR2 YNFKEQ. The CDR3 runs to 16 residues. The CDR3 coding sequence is TGTGCCAGCGGCCATCTGCTGGACAGCTACACCGGGGAGCTGTTTTTT. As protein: CASGHLLDSYTGELFF.

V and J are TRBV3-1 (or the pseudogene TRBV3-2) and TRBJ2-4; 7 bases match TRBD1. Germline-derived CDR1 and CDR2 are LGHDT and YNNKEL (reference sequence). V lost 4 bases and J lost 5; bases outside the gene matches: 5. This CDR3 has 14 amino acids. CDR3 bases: TGTGCCAGCAGCCTCACCGGGACAGAAAACATTCAGTACTTC. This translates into CASSLTGTENIQYF.

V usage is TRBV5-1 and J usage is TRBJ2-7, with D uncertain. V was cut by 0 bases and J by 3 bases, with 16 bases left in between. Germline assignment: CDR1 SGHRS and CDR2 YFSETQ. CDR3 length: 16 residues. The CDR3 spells CASSLAGSQRLYEQYF. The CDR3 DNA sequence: TGCGCCAGCAGCTTGGCCGGCTCCCAGAGACTCTACGAGCAGTACTTC.

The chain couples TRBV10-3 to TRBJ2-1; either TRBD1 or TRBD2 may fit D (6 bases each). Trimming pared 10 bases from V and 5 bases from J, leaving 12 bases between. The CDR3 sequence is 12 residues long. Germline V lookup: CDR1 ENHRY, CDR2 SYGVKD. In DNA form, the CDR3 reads TGTGCCACCGAGGGGGGCCACAATGAGCAGTTCTTC. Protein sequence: CATEGGHNEQFF.

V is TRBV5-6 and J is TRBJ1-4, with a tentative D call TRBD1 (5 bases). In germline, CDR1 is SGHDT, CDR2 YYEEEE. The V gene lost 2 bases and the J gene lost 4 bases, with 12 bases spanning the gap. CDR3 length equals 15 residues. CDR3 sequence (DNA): TGTGCCAGCAGCTTTGCTGGGACTGTTAATGAAAAACTGTTTTTT. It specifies CASSFAGTVNEKLFF.

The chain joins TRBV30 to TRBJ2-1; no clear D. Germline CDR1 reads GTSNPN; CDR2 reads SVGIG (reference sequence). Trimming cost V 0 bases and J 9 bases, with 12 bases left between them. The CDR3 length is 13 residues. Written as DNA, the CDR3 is TGTGCCTGGAGTGTAGATAAGCTCGGTGAGCAGTTCTTC. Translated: CAWSVDKLGEQFF.

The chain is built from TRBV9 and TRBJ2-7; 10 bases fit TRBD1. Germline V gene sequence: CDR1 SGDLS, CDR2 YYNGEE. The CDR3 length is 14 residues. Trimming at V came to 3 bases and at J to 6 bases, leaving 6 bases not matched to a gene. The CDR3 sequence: CASSGQGASVEQYF. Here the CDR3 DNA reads TGTGCCAGCAGCGGACAGGGGGCGAGTGTCGAGCAGTACTTC.

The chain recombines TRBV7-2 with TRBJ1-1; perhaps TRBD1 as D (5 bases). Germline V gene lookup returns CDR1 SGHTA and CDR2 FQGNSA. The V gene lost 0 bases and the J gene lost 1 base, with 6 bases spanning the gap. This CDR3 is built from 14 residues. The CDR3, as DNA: TGTGCCAGCAGCTTAGCGGGGGGGAACACTGAAGCTTTCTTT. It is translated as CASSLAGGNTEAFF.

CDR3 sequence reads: CATSDPSTGLKVGELFF. Written as DNA, the CDR3 is TGTGCCACCAGTGACCCCAGCACGGGGTTAAAGGTCGGGGAGCTGTTTTTT. The chain links TRBV24-1 to TRBJ2-2, with D possibly being TRBD2 (5 bases). The V gene's germline CDR1 is KGHDR and CDR2 SFDVKD. Trimming took 4 bases from V and 7 from J, leaving 21 bases between them. CDR3 length: 17 amino acids.

CDR3 sequence (DNA): TGTGCCAGCAGTTTACCCCCGGGCGGGGAGCTGTTTTTT. Its translation: CASSLPPGGELFF. The rearrangement uses TRBV27 and TRBJ2-2, with D uncertain. The V gene's germline CDR1 is MNHEY and CDR2 SMNVEV (reference sequence). The CDR3 sequence is 13 residues long. Between the trimmed V and J ends, which lost 2 bases and 7 bases, there was a span of 8 bases.

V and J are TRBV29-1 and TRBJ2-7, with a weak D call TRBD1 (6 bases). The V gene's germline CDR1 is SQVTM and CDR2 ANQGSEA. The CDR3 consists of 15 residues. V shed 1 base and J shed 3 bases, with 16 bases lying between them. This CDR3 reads CSVEGTQGTVYEQYF. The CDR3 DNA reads TGCAGCGTTGAAGGGACCCAGGGGACGGTCTACGAGCAGTACTTC.

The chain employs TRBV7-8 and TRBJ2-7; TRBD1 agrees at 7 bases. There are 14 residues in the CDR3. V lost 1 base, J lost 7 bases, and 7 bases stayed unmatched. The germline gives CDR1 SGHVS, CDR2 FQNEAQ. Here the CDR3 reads CASSLVQGVGEQYF. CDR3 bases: TGTGCCAGCAGCTTAGTGCAGGGGGTGGGTGAGCAGTACTTC.